This entry is about one T cell receptor (beta chain). V lost 0 bases to trimming and J lost 7 bases, with 8 bases between them. Germline V gene data show CDR1 as SGHRS and CDR2 as YFSETQ. This CDR3 has 14 amino acids. Clones were sequenced by immunoSEQ multiplex PCR, and TCRdb holds only the in-frame ones, with some missing. The repertoire holds roughly 90,000 clones, approximately 91% seen once, with less than 0.35% in the top ten. This entry is derived from a study of OX40 agonist ivuxolimab in advanced cancers. This TCR was recovered from an adult with an advanced solid tumor such as melanoma, head and neck, liver or kidney cancer. V and J are TRBV5-1 and TRBJ1-6, with TRBD1 as a possible D gene (5 bases). Sequencing used CD4+ or CD8+ T cells sorted from blood, obtained in a trial of the OX40 agonist ivuxolimab. The chain's CDR3 is CASSLDGANSPLHF. The CDR3 DNA follows: TGCGCCAGCAGCTTGGACGGGGCCAATTCACCCCTCCACTTT.